These 5 T cell receptor beta chains originate from one sample sequenced in a study of T cells after posttransplantation cyclophosphamide. The data were produced by immunoSEQ multiplex PCR, yet TCRdb's version contains in-frame clones alone and is incomplete. This table holds 36,000 or so clones with no singletons; the top ten claim roughly 1.2%. The source material was PBMCs. These receptors were taken from a girl between 5 and 17 years old in good health, CMV-negative, and a related stem cell transplant donor.

CDR3 in DNA: TGTGCCTGTCTCTCGGGACAACAGTCTTTTTATAGCAATCAGCCCCAGCATTTT. Translation gives CACLSGQQSFYSNQPQHF. The rearrangement uses TRBV7-9 and TRBJ1-5, with D possibly TRBD1 on 6 matching bases. The CDR3 is 18 amino acids. Germline V lookup: CDR1 SEHNR, CDR2 FQNEAQ (reference sequence). V lost 11 bases and J lost 0, with 26 bases in between.

This sequence joins TRBV18 and TRBJ1-3; D not resolved. The V gene lost 6 bases and the J gene lost 2 bases, with 17 bases spanning the gap. This CDR3 is built from 16 residues. Germline CDR1 is KGHSH and CDR2 is LQKENI. The CDR3 region is CASSILDTGAGNTIYF. The CDR3 bases are TGTGCCAGCTCCATCCTTGACACGGGAGCTGGAAACACCATATATTTT.

This chain uses TRBV7-9 with TRBJ1-5; D might be TRBD1 (6 bases). Germline V gene lookup returns CDR1 SEHNR and CDR2 FQNEAQ (reference sequence). The CDR3 runs to 17 residues. V was cut by 2 bases and J by 2 bases, with 16 bases left in between. CDR3 residues: CASSLSGLSGGNQPQHF. The DNA of the CDR3 is TGTGCCAGCAGCTTATCAGGGCTCTCAGGGGGCAATCAGCCCCAGCATTTT.

At least ten counts were recorded for this clone. The chain uses TRBV4-1 and TRBJ2-2; D is unclear. The ends were cut back, 1 base at V and 4 bases at J, with 13 bases in the middle. CDR3 length: 16 residues. Per the germline V gene, CDR1 is MGHRA and CDR2 is YSYEKL. CDR3 residues: CASSQGPRSGTGELFF. DNA of the CDR3: TGCGCCAGCAGCCAAGGCCCCAGGTCTGGCACCGGGGAGCTGTTTTTT.

This clone was counted ten times or more. The chain uses TRBV19 and TRBJ1-1; the D gene is possibly TRBD1 (5 bases). The V end was cut by 10 bases, the J end by 3 bases, with 21 bases between. This CDR3 spans 15 amino acids. Germline CDR1 reads LNHDA; CDR2 reads SQIVND (reference sequence). The CDR3 DNA is TGTGCCACCACCATAAAGGGGCCATACCACACTGAAGCTTTCTTT. Its protein product is CATTIKGPYHTEAFF. The variable domain in full, with the rest retrieved from reference TRBV19 and TRBJ1-1, is DGGITQSPKYLFRKEGQNVTLSCEQNLNHDAMYWYRQDPGQGLRLIYYSQIVNDFQKGDIAEGYSVSREKKESFPLTVTSAQKNPTAFYLCATTIKGPYHTEAFFGQGTRLTVV.